These T cell receptor beta chains were read from a single sample in a study of CD8 T cells in Susac syndrome. TCRdb reprocessed the immunoSEQ multiplex PCR reads with MiXCR, giving one entry per CDR3 protein. The sample has 100,000 or so distinct CDR3 sequences, 85% to 95% seen once. The sample taken for sequencing was CD4+ T cells from PBMCs. These receptors were collected from a human donor with Susac syndrome. Each CDR3 is given with its conserved first and last residue. A D gene is named only where the DNA matches it firmly. The listing skips clone size in some rows; elsewhere it reads once, few, many or a size class.

TRBJ2-1	TRBV25-1	.	.	14	TGTGCCAGCAGAAGGGCAGGGAGAGAGAATGAGCAGTTCTTC	CASRRAGRENEQFF
TRBJ1-2	TRBV30	.	.	14	TGTGCCTGGAGTCCGGGACACCATAACTATGGCTACACCTTC	CAWSPGHHNYGYTF
TRBJ2-7	TRBV12-3/TRBV12-4	.	TRBD1	14	TGTGCCAGCAGTTTATACAGGGGGACCGACGAGCAGTACTTC	CASSLYRGTDEQYF
TRBJ2-1	TRBV6-4	.	.	13	TGTGCCAGCAGTGACTCCCCCTGGGGTAGGGAGTTCTTC	CASSDSPWGREFF
TRBJ2-5	TRBV11-2	.	.	13	TGTGCCAGCAGCACGAGCAGGGGAGAGACCCAGTACTTC	CASSTSRGETQYF
TRBJ2-3	TRBV29-1	.	TRBD2	14	TGCAGCGTTGCGGGGGGGCGTGTCACAGATACGCAGTATTTT	CSVAGGRVTDTQYF
TRBJ2-5	TRBV6-1	few	.	10	TGTGCCAGCACAGGGGAGACCCAGTACTTC	CASTGETQYF
TRBJ2-7	TRBV19	.	.	16	TGTGCCAGTAGTACCCCCCCCGGGGCAGCGAATTACGAGCAGTACTTC	CASSTPPGAANYEQYF
TRBJ1-6	TRBV20-1	.	TRBD1	16	TGCAGTGCTAGAGATCGGTTGGCAGGGGGAAGGACACCCCTCCACTTT	CSARDRLAGGRTPLHF
TRBJ2-1	TRBV30	.	TRBD2	14	TGTGCCTGGAGTAAGACTAGCGGCAGAAATGAGCAGTTCTTC	CAWSKTSGRNEQFF
TRBJ1-1	TRBV29-1	.	.	10	TGCAGCGTTGAGGTGGCAGGAGCTTTCTTT	CSVEVAGAFF